One and the same sample provided the 18 T cell receptor beta chains below, sequenced in a study of radiotherapy plus CTLA-4 blockade in lung cancer (dated by TCRdb to between 2018 and 2020). Preparation of the library involved the immunoSEQ multiplex PCR assay. TCRdb stores this immuneACCESS table with in-frame sequences only. Part of the clones is absent; in the studies checked, under half of the shortfall reflects unresolved V genes, and no reason is known for the rest. The sample records around 80,000 clones, 60% to 85% of which are singletons. The ten largest clones represent over 20% of the sample. Sequencing used peripheral blood, obtained from a patient treated with radiotherapy plus ipilimumab. These receptors all come from a human donor with non-small cell lung cancer whose response to radiotherapy plus ipilimumab could not be evaluated. Some clones in this sample may be carry-over from other donors' samples.

This clone was counted only a few times. The chain employs TRBV10-3 and TRBJ1-2; D is unclear. The CDR3 covers 14 residues. Looked up from germline, CDR1 is ENHRY and CDR2 is SYGVKD. With 2 bases removed from V and 0 bases from J, the gap between germline ends came to 7 bases. CDR3 DNA: TGTGCCATCAGTGAGGGGCAGACTAACTATGGCTACACCTTC. Its translation: CAISEGQTNYGYTF.

The chain recombines TRBV18 with TRBJ2-7; 12 bases are shared with TRBD1. Germline CDR1 reads KGHSH; CDR2 reads LQKENI. V shed 4 bases, J shed 7 bases, and the junction held 8 bases outside the gene matches. CDR3 length equals 15 residues. The CDR3 loop is CASSRPGQGAREQYF. CDR3 nucleotide sequence: TGTGCCAGCTCACGACCGGGACAGGGGGCGCGAGAGCAGTACTTC. The variable domain in full, completed from reference TRBV18 and TRBJ2-7, reads NAGVMQNPRHLVRRRGQEARLRCSPMKGHSHVYWYRQLPEEGLKFMVYLQKENIIDESGMPKERFSAEFPKEGPSILRIQQVVRGDSAAYFCASSRPGQGAREQYFGPGTRLTVT.

This chain uses TRBV5-1 with TRBJ1-2; tentative D call: TRBD1 (6 bases). Trimming took off 2 bases at V and 2 bases at J, with 13 bases between the two ends. From germline, CDR1 is SGHRS and CDR2 YFSETQ. CDR3 length: 15 residues. CDR3 sequence (DNA): TGCGCCAGCAGCTTTGGGACATTGGGAAACTATGGCTACACCTTC. Translating it yields CASSFGTLGNYGYTF.

This sequence joins TRBV28 and TRBJ1-1, with 7 positions matching TRBD1. The germline CDR1 and CDR2 sequences are MDHEN and SYDVKM. The trim removed 11 bases at V and 4 bases at J, leaving 10 bases unmatched. This CDR3 is 13 amino acids long. The CDR3 here is CASDRAVGTEAFF. The CDR3 bases are TGTGCCTCCGACAGGGCGGTGGGCACTGAAGCTTTCTTT.

The table lists this clone with a few counts. It differs at one base from a far larger clone, so likely a read error. Additional DNA sequences in this sample encode the identical CDR3. The rearrangement uses TRBV5-6 and TRBJ1-6, with a weak D call TRBD1 (6 bases). CDR3 length: 13 amino acids. The V gene's germline CDR1 is SGHDT and CDR2 YYEEEE. The chain's CDR3 is CASSPGDNSPLHF. The CDR3 DNA follows: TGTGCCAGCAGCCCAGGGGATAATTCCCCCCTCCACTTT.

J is TRBJ2-7 and V is TRBV5-4, with D perhaps matching TRBD1 (5 bases). The CDR3 spans 14 residues. V lost 4 bases to trimming and J lost 2 bases, with 13 bases between them. Germline V lookup: CDR1 SGHNT, CDR2 YYREEE (reference sequence). Here the CDR3 reads CASSPKQAPYEQYF. In DNA form, the CDR3 reads TGTGCCAGCAGCCCGAAACAGGCCCCCTACGAGCAGTACTTC.

The chain recombines TRBV6-5 with TRBJ1-6; D remains ambiguous. CDR1 MNHEY and CDR2 SVGAGI come from the germline V gene. The CDR3 consists of 15 residues. V lost 8 bases and J lost 7, with 18 bases in between. CDR3 loop: CASRGQWSGNSPLHF. In nucleotides, the CDR3 is TGTGCCAGCCGTGGTCAGTGGAGCGGGAATTCACCCCTCCACTTT.

This clone came up once. The V call is TRBV5-6, the J call TRBJ1-2; D possibly corresponds to TRBD1 (6 bases). CDR1 SGHDT and CDR2 YYEEEE come from the germline V gene. V was clipped by 4 bases and J by 0 bases, with 10 bases between them. The CDR3 covers 14 residues. The CDR3 region has the DNA TGTGCCAGCAGCGTGGGACATCCTAACTATGGCTACACCTTC. Amino acid sequence: CASSVGHPNYGYTF.

V and J are TRBV5-6 and TRBJ1-1, with D possibly matching TRBD1 (6 bases). Between the trimmed V and J ends, which lost 4 bases and 4 bases, there was a span of 11 bases. This CDR3 has 13 amino acids. In germline, CDR1 is SGHDT, CDR2 YYEEEE. CDR3 protein: CASSRGGSTEAFF. CDR3 nucleotides: TGTGCCAGCAGCCGCGGGGGCAGCACTGAAGCTTTCTTT.

The J gene is TRBJ2-1, the V gene TRBV6-5, with D possibly being TRBD2 (5 bases). The CDR3 is 14 residues long. CDR1 is MNHEY, CDR2 SVGAGI, per germline. The V end lost 2 bases, the J end lost 4 bases, and 9 bases lay between the germline ends. CDR3 sequence reads: CASSYGERYNEQFF. DNA for the CDR3: TGTGCCAGCAGTTACGGAGAGCGGTACAATGAGCAGTTCTTC.

This clone was seen a few times. The chain recombines TRBV19 with TRBJ1-1; D unclear. The CDR3 runs to 12 residues. Germline CDR1 and CDR2: LNHDA and SQIVND (reference sequence). The V end lost 5 bases, the J end lost 4 bases, and 8 bases lay between the germline ends. CDR3 amino acids: CASSPPGTEAFF. For the CDR3, the DNA is TGTGCCAGTAGTCCTCCGGGCACTGAAGCTTTCTTT.

The chain recombines TRBV5-1 with TRBJ2-6; D might be TRBD2 (5 bases). Germline V gene sequence: CDR1 SGHRS, CDR2 YFSETQ. The V end was cut by 0 bases, the J end by 9 bases, with 7 bases between. The CDR3 is 13 residues long. CDR3 residues: CASSLGRGNVLTF. The CDR3 DNA follows: TGCGCCAGCAGCTTGGGCCGGGGCAACGTCCTGACTTTC.

The chain uses TRBV5-5 and TRBJ2-7, with D unresolved. The ends were cut back, 3 bases at V and 7 bases at J, with 11 bases in the middle. Per germline, CDR1 SGHKS and CDR2 YYEKEE (reference sequence). The CDR3 runs to 12 residues. The CDR3 reads CASSSFLEEQYF. Here the CDR3 DNA reads TGTGCCAGCAGCTCGTTTCTAGAGGAGCAGTACTTC. Together with reference TRBV5-5 and TRBJ2-7, the CDR3 gives the full variable domain: DAGVTQSPTHLIKTRGQQVTLRCSPISGHKSVSWYQQVLGQGPQFIFQYYEKEERGRGNFPDRFSARQFPNYSSELNVNALLLGDSALYLCASSSFLEEQYFGPGTRLTVT.

This chain joins TRBV11-1 and TRBJ2-5; 9 bases match TRBD2. CDR3 length: 14 amino acids. V gave up 4 bases and J gave up 5 bases; unmatched junction bases: 5. CDR1 and CDR2 from the germline V gene are SGHAT and FQDESV (reference sequence). CDR3: CASSSTSGWETQYF. The CDR3 DNA is TGTGCCAGCAGCTCGACTAGCGGTTGGGAGACCCAGTACTTC.

This clone was recorded only once. The V gene is TRBV2, the J gene TRBJ1-1, with a possible D match to TRBD1 (6 bases). Germline-derived CDR1 and CDR2 are SNHLY and FYNNEI. CDR3 length equals 16 residues. Trimming removed 6 bases at V and 5 bases at J, with 22 bases between. CDR3 DNA: TGTGCCAGCAGCCTTCACCCTCAGGGGCTAAGGACTGAAGCTTTCTTT. Translated: CASSLHPQGLRTEAFF.

This rearrangement joins TRBV6-6 to TRBJ2-1; 10 positions match TRBD2. The J segment lost 8 bases and the V segment lost 7 bases, leaving 5 bases of the junction unmatched. Germline CDR1 is MNHNY and CDR2 is SVGAGI (reference sequence). The length of the CDR3 is 13 residues. The CDR3 loop is CASMSGGAHEQFF. DNA of the CDR3: TGTGCCAGCATGAGCGGGGGGGCCCATGAGCAGTTCTTC.

This clone was found a few times. The chain links TRBV9 to TRBJ2-7; TRBD1 matches at 10 bases. V shed 0 bases, J shed 5 bases, and the junction held 2 bases outside the gene matches. The CDR3 sequence is 14 residues long. CDR1 is SGDLS, CDR2 YYNGEE, per germline. The CDR3 loop reads CASSVAGQGDEQYF. The DNA of the CDR3 is TGTGCCAGCAGCGTAGCTGGACAGGGGGACGAGCAGTACTTC.

The chain couples TRBV5-1 to TRBJ2-1; TRBD2 matches 7 bases. Germline V lookup: CDR1 SGHRS, CDR2 YFSETQ. V dropped 5 bases and J dropped 1; count of bases not matched to a gene: 3. CDR3 size: 14 residues. In nucleotides, the CDR3 is TGCGCCAGCAGTGAGGGAGGGTCCTACAATGAGCAGTTCTTC. Protein: CASSEGGSYNEQFF.